These T cell receptor beta chains were read from a single sample in a study of blood T cell repertoires in COVID-19. Assay used: immunoSEQ multiplex PCR; TCRdb lists only in-frame clones, some missing. The sample records about 99,000 clones, roughly 84% being singletons. The sequenced material came from peripheral blood. The receptor source for this set is a man between 65 and 85 years old with active or convalescent COVID-19. Both conserved end residues are part of each CDR3. The D gene is left open where the match is weak. Clone size is shown for a subset of rows, as once, few, many or a class of expanded clone.

V	J	size	D	CDR3	DNA
TRBV19	TRBJ1-2	-	-	CASSINSGGTYGYTF	TGTGCCAGTAGTATCAATTCCGGGGGAACCTATGGCTACACCTTC
TRBV11-2	TRBJ1-3	-	-	CASSLQAQTSSGNTIYF	TGTGCCAGCAGCCTCCAGGCACAGACCTCCTCTGGAAACACCATATATTTT
TRBV7-9	TRBJ1-5	-	TRBD1	CASSSRTGDISNQPQHF	TGTGCCAGCAGCTCACGGACAGGGGACATAAGCAATCAGCCCCAGCATTTT
TRBV7-7	TRBJ2-1	-	TRBD2	CASSPLGGLPGEQFF	TGTGCTAGCAGCCCCCTGGGGGGGTTACCTGGTGAGCAGTTCTTC
TRBV29-1	TRBJ2-5	-	-	CSVSPQETQYF	TGCAGCGTTTCCCCTCAAGAGACCCAGTACTTC
TRBV10-3	TRBJ2-1	-	-	CATKGNRDNEQFF	TGTGCCACTAAGGGAAACAGGGACAATGAGCAGTTCTTC
TRBV2	TRBJ2-5	-	-	CASSEPLETQYF	TGTGCCAGCAGCGAACCTCTTGAGACCCAGTACTTC
TRBV6-6	TRBJ1-2	few	TRBD1	CASRLTGANYGYTF	TGTGCCAGCAGATTGACAGGGGCCAACTATGGCTACACCTTC
TRBV2	TRBJ1-1	-	TRBD1	CASTWTGGPNTEAFF	TGTGCCAGCACTTGGACAGGAGGCCCGAACACTGAAGCTTTCTTT
TRBV9	TRBJ1-1	-	TRBD1	CASSPQTGMNTEAFF	TGTGCCAGCAGCCCACAGACAGGGATGAACACTGAAGCTTTCTTT
TRBV6-2/TRBV6-3	TRBJ1-6	-	TRBD1	CASSYMAGRQGDNSPLHF	TGTGCCAGCAGTTACATGGCGGGAAGACAGGGGGATAATTCACCCCTCCACTTT
TRBV3-1/TRBV3-2	TRBJ2-5	-	-	CASSQDYGTQYF	TGTGCCAGCAGCCAAGATTACGGGACCCAGTACTTC
TRBV2	TRBJ2-7	-	TRBD1	CASRRTGQGEQYF	TGTGCCAGCAGGAGGACAGGGCAGGGCGAGCAGTACTTC
TRBV15	TRBJ1-2	-	-	CATSRETNYGYTF	TGTGCCACCAGCCGGGAGACTAACTATGGCTACACCTTC
TRBV5-1	TRBJ2-3	-	TRBD1	CASSLETGPGGDTQYF	TGCGCCAGCAGCTTGGAGACGGGGCCAGGGGGAGATACGCAGTATTTT
TRBV7-2	TRBJ2-5	-	-	CASSFRLATETQYF	TGTGCCAGCAGCTTCCGGCTAGCGACGGAGACCCAGTACTTC
TRBV28	TRBJ1-2	-	-	CASSLVERWGYTF	TGTGCCAGCAGTTTAGTGGAGAGATGGGGCTACACCTTC
TRBV2	TRBJ1-5	-	-	CASTLEGLGKPQHF	TGTGCCAGCACCCTAGAGGGTTTAGGAAAGCCCCAGCATTTT
TRBV5-1	TRBJ2-1	-	-	CASSLGTVYNEQFF	TGCGCCAGCAGCTTGGGGACAGTCTACAATGAGCAGTTCTTC
TRBV18	TRBJ1-4	few	-	CASSPTLTGLGEKLFF	TGTGCCAGCTCACCGACTCTTACAGGGTTGGGAGAAAAACTGTTTTTT
TRBV19	TRBJ1-2	-	TRBD1	CASSLTGVNYGYTF	TGTGCCAGTAGTTTGACAGGGGTTAACTATGGCTACACCTTC
TRBV28	TRBJ1-5	once	-	CASSSEGMRQPQHF	TGTGCCAGCAGTTCCGAGGGAATGCGACAGCCCCAGCATTTT
TRBV5-4	TRBJ1-2	-	-	CASSLGQPYGYTF	TGTGCCAGCAGCTTGGGACAGCCCTATGGCTACACCTTC
TRBV6-5	TRBJ2-5	-	TRBD2	CASSYGGGRQETQYF	TGTGCCAGCAGTTATGGCGGGGGGAGACAAGAGACCCAGTACTTC
TRBV19	TRBJ2-7	-	-	CASNQGSSYEQYF	TGTGCCAGTAACCAGGGTAGCTCCTACGAGCAGTACTTC
TRBV2	TRBJ2-7	-	TRBD2	CASSEEAGGSYEQYF	TGTGCCAGCAGTGAGGAGGCGGGGGGCTCCTACGAGCAGTACTTC
TRBV19	TRBJ1-5	-	TRBD1	CASSTTGSNQPQHF	TGTGCCAGTAGTACGACAGGGAGCAATCAGCCCCAGCATTTT
TRBV7-3	TRBJ2-1	-	-	CASSLSTSGVHNEQFF	TGTGCCAGCAGCTTATCCACTTCAGGGGTTCACAATGAGCAGTTCTTC
TRBV7-9	TRBJ1-5	-	-	CASSLDGATPQHF	TGTGCCAGCAGCTTAGACGGAGCAACGCCCCAGCATTTT
TRBV5-1	TRBJ1-3	-	TRBD1	CASSSTGQGNTIYF	TGCGCCAGCAGCTCCACAGGACAGGGCAACACCATATATTTT
TRBV20-1	TRBJ2-5	-	-	CSATRQETQYF	TGCAGTGCCACCAGGCAGGAGACCCAGTACTTC
TRBV27	TRBJ2-5	-	-	CASSKRAQETQYF	TGTGCCAGCAGCAAGCGGGCCCAAGAGACCCAGTACTTC
TRBV7-2	TRBJ1-6	-	TRBD1	CASSLYAGGAYSPLHF	TGTGCCAGCAGCTTATATGCAGGGGGCGCATACTCACCCCTCCACTTT
TRBV30	TRBJ1-1	once	-	CAWTKRGLDRGTEAFF	TGTGCCTGGACTAAACGGGGACTAGATAGGGGGACTGAAGCTTTCTTT
TRBV9	TRBJ2-1	-	TRBD2	CASSATSGTYNEQFF	TGTGCCAGCAGCGCCACTAGCGGGACCTACAATGAGCAGTTCTTC
TRBV3-1/TRBV3-2	TRBJ2-7	-	TRBD2	CASGGLADYEQYF	TGTGCCAGCGGGGGACTAGCGGATTACGAGCAGTACTTC
TRBV7-2	TRBJ2-7	-	TRBD2	CASSLGLAGGPRPYEQYF	TGTGCCAGCAGCCTCGGACTAGCGGGGGGCCCAAGACCCTACGAGCAGTACTTC
TRBV4-1	TRBJ2-5	-	TRBD2	CASSGPQERLAGRETQYF	TGCGCCAGCTCCGGCCCACAGGAAAGACTAGCGGGGAGAGAGACCCAGTACTTC
TRBV21-1	TRBJ1-4	-	-	CASSISGTLATNEKLFF	TGTGCCAGCAGCATTTCCGGGACACTCGCAACTAATGAAAAACTGTTTTTT
TRBV15	TRBJ1-2	few	-	CATSRDRFFREAGYTF	TGTGCCACCAGCAGAGACCGATTCTTCAGGGAGGCTGGCTACACCTTC
TRBV6-6	TRBJ1-5	-	-	CASSYSDWRGNQPQHF	TGTGCCAGCAGTTACTCAGACTGGAGAGGCAATCAGCCCCAGCATTTT
TRBV3-1/TRBV3-2	TRBJ1-1	-	TRBD1	CASSQLDRDEAFF	TGTGCCAGCAGCCAACTAGACAGGGATGAAGCTTTCTTT
TRBV7-2	TRBJ1-3	-	-	CASSLVENTIYF	TGTGCCAGCAGCTTAGTAGAGAACACCATATATTTT
TRBV19	TRBJ1-2	-	-	CASSIRAGNYGYTF	TGTGCCAGTAGTATTCGGGCAGGGAACTATGGCTACACCTTC
TRBV27	TRBJ2-3	-	-	CASSFLAEGRTGRSQYF	TGTGCCAGCAGTTTTCTGGCCGAGGGTCGAACGGGCAGGTCGCAGTATTTT
TRBV4-3	TRBJ1-5	few	TRBD1	CASSQGRGPCYSNQPQHF	TGCGCCAGCAGCCAAGGTAGGGGGCCTTGTTATAGCAATCAGCCCCAGCATTTT
TRBV5-1	TRBJ2-2	-	TRBD1	CASSETGVPTGELFF	TGCGCCAGCAGCGAGACAGGGGTCCCTACCGGGGAGCTGTTTTTT
TRBV15	TRBJ1-6	-	TRBD1	CATNLRTGINSPLHF	TGTGCCACCAACCTCAGGACAGGGATTAATTCACCCCTCCACTTT
TRBV6-2/TRBV6-3	TRBJ2-5	-	TRBD1	CASSWGTGMETQYF	TGTGCCAGCAGTTGGGGGACAGGCATGGAGACCCAGTACTTC
TRBV13	TRBJ1-2	-	-	CASSSGKHINYGYTF	TGTGCCAGCAGCTCGGGAAAACACATTAACTATGGCTACACCTTC
TRBV20-1	TRBJ1-1	-	TRBD1	CSASNRTGLKAEAFF	TGCAGTGCTAGTAACCGGACAGGGCTTAAAGCTGAAGCTTTCTTT
TRBV2	TRBJ2-3	-	-	CASRDGGGGSTDTQYF	TGTGCCAGCAGGGATGGTGGGGGAGGATCCACAGATACGCAGTATTTT
TRBV28	TRBJ2-5	-	TRBD1	CASHIGGQETQYF	TGTGCCAGCCACATAGGGGGCCAGGAGACCCAGTACTTC
TRBV6-5	TRBJ1-6	-	TRBD1	CATRGQGGSPLHF	TGTGCCACTAGGGGGCAGGGGGGCTCACCCCTCCACTTT
TRBV10-1	TRBJ2-1	once	TRBD1	CASSVQGSTYNEQFF	TGCGCCAGCAGTGTACAGGGGAGTACCTACAATGAGCAGTTCTTC